Included here is one T cell receptor (beta chain) sequence, with context. No treatment had been given to any patient before thyroid surgery. These data originate in a study of metastatic and nonmetastatic thyroid tumors. TCRdb reprocessed the PCR reads via MiXCR. There are 34,000 or so clones in the sample; roughly 36% occur only once, and roughly 22% lies in the top ten. The CDR3 covers 12 residues. Germline V gene sequence: CDR1 GTSNPN, CDR2 SVGIG (reference sequence). The trim removed 1 base at V and 9 bases at J, leaving 3 bases unmatched. The chain carries TRBV30 and TRBJ2-1; 7 nucleotides line up with TRBD2. This TCR derives from a female donor with papillary thyroid cancer or a benign thyroid nodule (not recorded which). Some clones in this sample may be carry-over from other donors' samples. Sequencing was performed on tumor tissue. The CDR3 DNA reads TGTGCCTGGAGTGGGACTAGACCTGAGCAGTTCTTC. This encodes CAWSGTRPEQFF.